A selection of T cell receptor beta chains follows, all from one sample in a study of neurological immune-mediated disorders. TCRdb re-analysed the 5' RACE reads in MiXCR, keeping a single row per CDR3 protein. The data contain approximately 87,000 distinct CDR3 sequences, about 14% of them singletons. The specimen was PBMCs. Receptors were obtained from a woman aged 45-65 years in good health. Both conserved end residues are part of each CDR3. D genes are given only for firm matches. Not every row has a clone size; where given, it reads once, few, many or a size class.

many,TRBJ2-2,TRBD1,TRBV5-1,CASSPLGQGGTGELFF,TGCGCCAGCAGCCCACTGGGACAGGGAGGCACCGGGGAGCTGTTTTTT
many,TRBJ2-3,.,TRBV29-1,CSVPLGTPVRTDTQYF,TGCAGCGTTCCCCTCGGGACACCGGTCCGCACAGATACGCAGTATTTT
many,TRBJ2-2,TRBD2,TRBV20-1,CSAEAGLAGRTGELFF,TGCAGTGCTGAAGCTGGACTAGCGGGGCGCACCGGGGAGCTGTTTTTT
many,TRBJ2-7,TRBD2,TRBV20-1,CSAAGLAGVAEQYF,TGCAGTGCAGCGGGACTAGCGGGAGTAGCCGAGCAGTACTTC
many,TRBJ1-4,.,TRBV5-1,CASSPDGETNEKLFF,TGCGCCAGCAGCCCTGACGGGGAGACTAATGAAAAACTGTTTTTT
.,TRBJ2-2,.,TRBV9,CASSANPEPGELFF,TGTGCCAGCAGCGCAAATCCGGAGCCCGGGGAGCTGTTTTTT
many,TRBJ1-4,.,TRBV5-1,CASSDAEPDRKLFF,TGCGCCAGCAGCGACGCGGAGCCGGACAGAAAACTGTTTTTT
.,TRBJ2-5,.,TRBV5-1,CASSSIGQPQETQYF,TGCGCCAGCAGCTCGATCGGACAACCCCAAGAGACCCAGTACTTC
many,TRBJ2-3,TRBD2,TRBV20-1,CSAPRSGGAGDTQYF,TGCAGTGCCCCCAGGAGCGGGGGGGCCGGGGATACGCAGTATTTT
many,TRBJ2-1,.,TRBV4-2,CASSRSRDSYYNEQFF,TGTGCCAGCAGCCGGTCCCGGGACTCCTATTACAATGAGCAGTTCTTC
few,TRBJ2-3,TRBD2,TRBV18,CASSPGLAGTDTQYF,TGTGCCAGCTCACCAGGGCTAGCGGGCACAGATACGCAGTATTTT
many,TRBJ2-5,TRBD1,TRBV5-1,CASSLGQGDKTQYF,TGCGCCAGCAGCTTGGGACAGGGGGATAAGACCCAGTACTTC